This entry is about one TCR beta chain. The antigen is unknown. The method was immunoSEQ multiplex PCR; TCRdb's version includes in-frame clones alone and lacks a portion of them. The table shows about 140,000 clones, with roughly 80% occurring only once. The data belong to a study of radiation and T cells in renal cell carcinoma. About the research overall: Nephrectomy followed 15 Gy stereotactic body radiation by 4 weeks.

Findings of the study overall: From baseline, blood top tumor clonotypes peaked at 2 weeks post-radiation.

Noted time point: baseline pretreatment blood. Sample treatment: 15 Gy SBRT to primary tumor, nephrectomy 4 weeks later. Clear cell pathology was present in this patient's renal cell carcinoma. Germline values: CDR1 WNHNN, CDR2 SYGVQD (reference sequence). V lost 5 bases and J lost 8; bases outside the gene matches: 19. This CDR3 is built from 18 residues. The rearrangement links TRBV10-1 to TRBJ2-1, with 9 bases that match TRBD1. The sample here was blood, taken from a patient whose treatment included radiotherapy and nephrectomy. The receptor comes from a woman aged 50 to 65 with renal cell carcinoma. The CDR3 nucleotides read TGCGCCAGCAGTAGGGGACAGGGAGATTCCAAACGACGCCATGAGCAGTTCTTC. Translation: CASSRGQGDSKRRHEQFF.